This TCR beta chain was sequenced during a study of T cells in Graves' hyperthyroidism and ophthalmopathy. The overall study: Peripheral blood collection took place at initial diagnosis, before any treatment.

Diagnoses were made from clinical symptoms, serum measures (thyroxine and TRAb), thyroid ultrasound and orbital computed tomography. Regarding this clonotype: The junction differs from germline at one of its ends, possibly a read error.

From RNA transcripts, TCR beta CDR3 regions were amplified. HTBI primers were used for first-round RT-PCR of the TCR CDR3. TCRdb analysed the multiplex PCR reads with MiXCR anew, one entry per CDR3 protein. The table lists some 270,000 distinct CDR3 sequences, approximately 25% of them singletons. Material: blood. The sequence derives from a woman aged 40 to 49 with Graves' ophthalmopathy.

The chain's CDR3 is CASNLHENYGYIF. CDR3 bases: TGTGCCAGCAATCTACACGAAAACTATGGCTACATCTTC. This chain joins TRBV28 and TRBJ1-2; D call uncertain. The CDR3 is 13 residues long. Germline V CDR1 and CDR2: MDHEN, SYDVKM.